This T cell receptor beta chain was observed in a study of T cell repertoires in cytomegalovirus infection. The overall study: Used in the study were CMV epitopes, some recently identified and HLA-C-restricted, others well-studied and HLA-B-restricted. It was the public TCR beta signatures that indicated both CMV infection and matching HLA type. Study-level findings and limits: Using cumulative public TCR beta family frequency, the authors identified those who carried CMV together with the relevant HLA. The study found HLA-C-restricted CMV-specific TCR beta clonotypes dominating the ex vivo response.

TCRdb reprocessed the reads via MiXCR and lists one record per CDR3 protein. This sample yields hundreds of thousands of distinct CDR3 sequences, of which less than 35% are seen a single time; approximately 13% belongs to the top ten. Many counts were recorded for this clonotype. The target antigen is unknown. The J segment lost 7 bases and the V segment lost 10 bases, leaving 3 bases of the junction unmatched. The CDR3 is made up of 11 amino acids. CDR1 is SGHVS, CDR2 FQNEAQ, per germline. Specimen: cultured CD8+ T cells from PBMCs, collected from culture after CMV antigen stimulation. This sequence was found in a human donor in good health (CMV status not recorded). Some clones in this sample may be carry-over from other donors' samples. The V call is TRBV7-8, the J call TRBJ2-1; 8 positions match TRBD1. The CDR3: CATHRGNEQFF. CDR3 nucleotide sequence: TGTGCCACCCACAGGGGGAATGAGCAGTTCTTC.